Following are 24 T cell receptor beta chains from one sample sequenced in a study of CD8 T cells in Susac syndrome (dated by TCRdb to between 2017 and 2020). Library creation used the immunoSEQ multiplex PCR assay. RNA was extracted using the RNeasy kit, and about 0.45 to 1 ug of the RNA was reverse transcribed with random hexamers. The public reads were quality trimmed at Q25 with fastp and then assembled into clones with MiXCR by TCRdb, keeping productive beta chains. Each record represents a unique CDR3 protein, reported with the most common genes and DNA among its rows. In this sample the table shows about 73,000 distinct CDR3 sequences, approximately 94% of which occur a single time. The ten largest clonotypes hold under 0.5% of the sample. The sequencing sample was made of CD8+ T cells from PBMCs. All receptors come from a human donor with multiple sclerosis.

The CDR3 DNA is TGTGCCAGCAGCGACAGGAGAGAAGCTTTCTTT. It specifies CASSDRREAFF. V usage is TRBV9 and J usage is TRBJ1-1, with TRBD1 as a possible D gene (5 bases). Trimming pared 3 bases from V and 8 bases from J, leaving 8 bases between. Germline lookup yields CDR1 SGDLS and CDR2 YYNGEE. The CDR3 runs to 11 residues.

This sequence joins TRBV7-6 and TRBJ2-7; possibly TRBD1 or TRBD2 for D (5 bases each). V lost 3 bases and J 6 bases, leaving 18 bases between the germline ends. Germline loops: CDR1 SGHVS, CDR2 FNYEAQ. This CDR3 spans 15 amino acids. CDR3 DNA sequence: TGTGCCAGCAGCTTTCAACTCCGGGGCTCTCTCGAGCAGTACTTC. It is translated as CASSFQLRGSLEQYF.

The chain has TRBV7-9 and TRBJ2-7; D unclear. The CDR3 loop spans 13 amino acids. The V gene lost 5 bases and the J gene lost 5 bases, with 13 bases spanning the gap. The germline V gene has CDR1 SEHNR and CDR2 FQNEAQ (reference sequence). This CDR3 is CASSRPLRDEQYF. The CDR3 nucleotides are TGTGCCAGCAGCCGTCCCCTAAGGGACGAGCAGTACTTC.

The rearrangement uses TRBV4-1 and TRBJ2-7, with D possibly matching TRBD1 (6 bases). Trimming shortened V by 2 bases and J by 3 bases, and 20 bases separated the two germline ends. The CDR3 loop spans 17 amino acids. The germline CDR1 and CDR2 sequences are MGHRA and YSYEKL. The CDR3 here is CASSQSILAGAVYEQYF. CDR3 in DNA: TGCGCCAGCAGCCAAAGTATATTAGCAGGGGCGGTCTACGAGCAGTACTTC.

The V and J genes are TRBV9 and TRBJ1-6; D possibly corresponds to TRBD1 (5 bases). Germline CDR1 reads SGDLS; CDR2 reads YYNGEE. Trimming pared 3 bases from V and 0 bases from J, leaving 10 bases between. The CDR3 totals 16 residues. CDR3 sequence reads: CASSEVDSSYNSPLHF. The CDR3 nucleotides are TGTGCCAGCAGCGAAGTCGACAGCTCCTATAATTCACCCCTCCACTTT.

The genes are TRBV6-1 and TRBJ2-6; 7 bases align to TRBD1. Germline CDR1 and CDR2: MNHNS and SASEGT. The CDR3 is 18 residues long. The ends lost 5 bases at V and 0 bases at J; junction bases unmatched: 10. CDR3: CASSQTGRANSGANVLTF. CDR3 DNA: TGTGCCAGCAGTCAGACAGGGAGAGCTAACTCTGGGGCCAACGTCCTGACTTTC.

CDR3 in DNA: TGTGCCAGCAGTTTGGACAAAACCGGGGAGCTGTTTTTT. Residues: CASSLDKTGELFF. The V gene is TRBV6-5, the J gene TRBJ2-2, with D possibly matching TRBD1 (5 bases). The V end lost 4 bases, the J end lost 5 bases, and 8 bases lay between the germline ends. CDR3 length equals 13 residues. CDR1 is MNHEY, CDR2 SVGAGI, per germline.

CDR3 nucleotide sequence: TGTGCCAGCAGCACTCGACGGGGAGTAGAGACCCAGTACTTC. Translating gives CASSTRRGVETQYF. The chain uses TRBV5-4 and TRBJ2-5, with a tentative D call TRBD2 (5 bases). V was clipped by 4 bases and J by 4 bases, with 14 bases between them. Per the germline V gene, CDR1 is SGHNT and CDR2 is YYREEE (reference sequence). The length of the CDR3 is 14 residues.

The CDR3 sequence: CASSPQLLGELFF. In DNA, the CDR3 is TGTGCCAGTAGTCCACAGCTTCTCGGGGAGCTGTTTTTT. The chain recombines TRBV19 with TRBJ2-2; D is undetermined. The CDR3 loop spans 13 amino acids. CDR1 and CDR2 from the germline V gene are LNHDA and SQIVND (reference sequence). V lost 5 bases and J lost 7, with 11 bases in between.

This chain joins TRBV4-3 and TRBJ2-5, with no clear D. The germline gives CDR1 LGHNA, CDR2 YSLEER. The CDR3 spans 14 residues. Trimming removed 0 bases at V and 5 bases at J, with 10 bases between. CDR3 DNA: TGCGCCAGCAGCCAAGACAGGTTGGGGGAGACCCAGTACTTC. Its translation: CASSQDRLGETQYF.

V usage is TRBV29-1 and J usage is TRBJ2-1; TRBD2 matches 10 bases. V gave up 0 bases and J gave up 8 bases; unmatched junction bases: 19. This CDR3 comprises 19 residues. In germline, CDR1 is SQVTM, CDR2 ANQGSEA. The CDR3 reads CSVEDLGLAARPPRDEQFF. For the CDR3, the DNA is TGCAGCGTTGAAGATCTTGGACTAGCGGCACGACCGCCTCGGGATGAGCAGTTCTTC.

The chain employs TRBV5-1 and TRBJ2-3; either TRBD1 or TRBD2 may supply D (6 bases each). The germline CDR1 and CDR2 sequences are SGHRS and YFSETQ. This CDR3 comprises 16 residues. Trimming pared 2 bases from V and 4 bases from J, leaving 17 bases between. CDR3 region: CASSFNGGSRADTQYF. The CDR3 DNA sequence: TGCGCCAGCAGCTTTAACGGGGGCAGCCGAGCAGATACGCAGTATTTT.

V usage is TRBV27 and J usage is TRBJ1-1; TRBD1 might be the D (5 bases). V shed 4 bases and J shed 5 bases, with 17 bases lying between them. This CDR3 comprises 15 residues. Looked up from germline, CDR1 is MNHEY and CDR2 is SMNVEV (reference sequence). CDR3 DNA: TGTGCCAGCAGTTATTCAGGGCAGGGTTGGACTGAAGCTTTCTTT. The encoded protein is CASSYSGQGWTEAFF.

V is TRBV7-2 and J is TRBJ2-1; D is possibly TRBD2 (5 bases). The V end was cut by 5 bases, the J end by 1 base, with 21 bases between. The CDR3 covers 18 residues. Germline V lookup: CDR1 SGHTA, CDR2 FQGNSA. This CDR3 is CASSPRAGRFRSYNEQFF. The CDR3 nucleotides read TGTGCCAGCAGCCCCCGGGCGGGTAGATTTAGATCCTACAATGAGCAGTTCTTC.

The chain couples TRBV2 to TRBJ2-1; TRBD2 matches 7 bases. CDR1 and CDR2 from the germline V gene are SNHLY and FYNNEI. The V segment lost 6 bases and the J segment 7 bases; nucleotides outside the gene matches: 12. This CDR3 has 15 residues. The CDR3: CASSQEITSDNEQFF. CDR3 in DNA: TGTGCCAGCAGCCAAGAGATCACTAGCGATAATGAGCAGTTCTTC.

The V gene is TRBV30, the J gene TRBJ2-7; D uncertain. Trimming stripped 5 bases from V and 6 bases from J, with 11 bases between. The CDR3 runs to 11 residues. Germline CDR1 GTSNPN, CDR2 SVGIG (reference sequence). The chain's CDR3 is CAWVNEVEQYF. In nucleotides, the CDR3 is TGTGCCTGGGTTAATGAAGTCGAGCAGTACTTC.

CDR3 amino acids: CASGGTEAFF. CDR3 in DNA: TGTGCCAGCGGAGGTACTGAAGCTTTCTTT. The chain recombines TRBV9 with TRBJ1-1; D gene uncertain. Looked up from germline, CDR1 is SGDLS and CDR2 is YYNGEE. This CDR3 has 10 amino acids. V was pared by 7 bases and J by 5 bases, with 6 bases between.

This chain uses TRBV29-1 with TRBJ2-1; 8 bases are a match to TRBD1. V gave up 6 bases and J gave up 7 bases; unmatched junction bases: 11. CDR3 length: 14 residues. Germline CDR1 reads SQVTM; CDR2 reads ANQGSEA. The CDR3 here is CSVVRDRYPNEQFF. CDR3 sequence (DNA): TGCAGCGTCGTTCGGGACAGGTATCCGAATGAGCAGTTCTTC.

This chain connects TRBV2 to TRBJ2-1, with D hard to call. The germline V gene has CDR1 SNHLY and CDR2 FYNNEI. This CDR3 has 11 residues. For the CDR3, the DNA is TGTGGAGTCGGTAGCTACAATGAGCAGTTCTTC. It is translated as CGVGSYNEQFF.

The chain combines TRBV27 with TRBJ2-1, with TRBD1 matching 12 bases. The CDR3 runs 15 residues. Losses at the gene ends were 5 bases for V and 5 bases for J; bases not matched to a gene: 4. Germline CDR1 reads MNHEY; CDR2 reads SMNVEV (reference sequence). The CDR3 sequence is CASSPGTGGNNEQFF. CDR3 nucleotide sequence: TGTGCCAGCAGTCCCGGGACAGGGGGCAACAATGAGCAGTTCTTC.

CDR3 nucleotides: TGTGCCAGCAGTTTACTTAAGCCGTACCAAGAGACCCAGTACTTC. This encodes CASSLLKPYQETQYF. The rearrangement joins TRBV27 to TRBJ2-5; D is uncertain. Germline loops: CDR1 MNHEY, CDR2 SMNVEV (reference sequence). Trimming took off 2 bases at V and 0 bases at J, with 10 bases between the two ends. The CDR3 consists of 15 residues.

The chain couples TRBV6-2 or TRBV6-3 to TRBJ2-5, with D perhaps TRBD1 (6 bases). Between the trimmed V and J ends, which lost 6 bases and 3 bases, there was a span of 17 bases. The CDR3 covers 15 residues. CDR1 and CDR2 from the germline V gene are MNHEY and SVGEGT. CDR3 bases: TGTGCCAGCAGGGCTATTTCTAAGGGGGAAGAGACCCAGTACTTC. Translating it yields CASRAISKGEETQYF.

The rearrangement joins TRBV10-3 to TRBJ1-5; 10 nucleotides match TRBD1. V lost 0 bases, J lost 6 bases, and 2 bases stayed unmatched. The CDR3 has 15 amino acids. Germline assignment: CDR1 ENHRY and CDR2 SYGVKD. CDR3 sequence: CAISESGQGTQPQHF. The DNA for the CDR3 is TGTGCCATCAGTGAGTCGGGACAGGGGACTCAGCCCCAGCATTTT.

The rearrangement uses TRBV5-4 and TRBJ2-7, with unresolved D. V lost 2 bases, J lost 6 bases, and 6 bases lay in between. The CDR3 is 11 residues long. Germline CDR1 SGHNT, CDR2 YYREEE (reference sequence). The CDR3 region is CASSFLGEQYF. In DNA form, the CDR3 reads TGTGCCAGCAGCTTTCTGGGCGAGCAGTACTTC.